These 27 T cell receptor beta chains came from one sample sequenced in a study of blood T cell repertoires in COVID-19. Assay used: immunoSEQ multiplex PCR; TCRdb lists only in-frame clones, some missing. This table holds about 100,000 clones, approximately 84% found once. Material: peripheral blood. These receptors came from a human donor in a cohort sampled during active COVID-19.

The chain employs TRBV6-5 and TRBJ1-5; possibly TRBD1 for D (6 bases). The germline V gene encodes CDR1 MNHEY and CDR2 SVGAGI. V dropped 8 bases and J dropped 8 bases, with 16 bases sitting between them. The CDR3 is made up of 13 amino acids. The CDR3 is CASSWGRGEPQHF. DNA for the CDR3: TGTGCCAGCTCCTGGGGGAGGGGGGAGCCCCAGCATTTT.

The chain links TRBV6-6 to TRBJ1-1, with D perhaps TRBD1 (5 bases). The CDR3 is 13 residues long. V lost 6 bases and J lost 4, with 12 bases in between. The germline gives CDR1 MNHNY, CDR2 SVGAGI (reference sequence). The CDR3 sequence is CASRPRDVTEAFF. CDR3 coding DNA: TGTGCCAGCAGACCCAGGGATGTCACTGAAGCTTTCTTT.

The rearrangement joins TRBV3-1 (or the pseudogene TRBV3-2) to TRBJ1-1, with D unclear. This CDR3 comprises 14 residues. Germline lookup yields CDR1 LGHDT and CDR2 YNNKEL (reference sequence). V lost 3 bases, J lost 11 bases, and 19 bases lay in between. The CDR3 reads CASSQGGGILKAFF. The CDR3 DNA reads as TGTGCCAGCAGCCAGGGCGGAGGGATACTGAAGGCTTTCTTT.

V usage is TRBV12-3 or TRBV12-4 and J usage is TRBJ2-5; a possible D gene is TRBD2 (7 bases). Trimming removed 6 bases at V and 7 bases at J, with 15 bases between. The length of the CDR3 is 13 residues. CDR3 residues: CASSPRGGWTQYF. CDR3 bases: TGTGCCAGCAGCCCTAGGGGGGGGTGGACCCAGTACTTC.

The CDR3 spells CATSRLAGGGSQETQYF. The CDR3 bases are TGTGCCACCAGCAGACTAGCGGGAGGGGGGTCCCAAGAGACCCAGTACTTC. The V and J genes are TRBV15 and TRBJ2-5; 12 bases align to TRBD2. Germline CDR1 and CDR2: LNHNV and YYDKDF (reference sequence). J lost 1 base, V lost 2 bases, and 5 bases had no gene match. The CDR3 contains 17 residues.

This chain links TRBV2 with TRBJ2-7; tentatively, D is TRBD1 (6 bases). With 3 bases removed from V and 2 bases from J, the gap between germline ends came to 11 bases. The CDR3 sequence is 14 residues long. Germline CDR1 is SNHLY and CDR2 is FYNNEI. The CDR3 reads CASSDLGQPYEQYF. The CDR3 region has the DNA TGTGCCAGCAGTGATCTCGGACAGCCCTACGAGCAGTACTTC.

V gene TRBV19 combines with J gene TRBJ2-7; tentatively, D is TRBD2 (6 bases). This CDR3 is built from 16 residues. Trimming pared 8 bases from V and 1 base from J, leaving 21 bases between. Germline V gene data show CDR1 as LNHDA and CDR2 as SQIVND (reference sequence). CDR3 sequence: CASSKKSGSSSYEQYF. CDR3 bases: TGTGCCAGTTCTAAAAAAAGCGGGTCCTCATCCTACGAGCAGTACTTC.

The rearrangement uses TRBV3-1 (or the pseudogene TRBV3-2) and TRBJ2-2, with 12 bases fitting TRBD2. This CDR3 contains 16 residues. Unmatched junction bases numbered 4, after V lost 6 bases and J lost 2 bases. Looked up from germline, CDR1 is LGHDT and CDR2 is YNNKEL (reference sequence). The DNA of the CDR3 is TGTGCCAGCAGGCGGACTAGCGGGGTTAACACCGGGGAGCTGTTTTTT. Its translation: CASRRTSGVNTGELFF.

The chain joins TRBV7-9 to TRBJ2-1, with 8 bases identical to TRBD1. V was pared by 5 bases and J by 7 bases, with 10 bases of the junction left unmatched. This CDR3 has 15 residues. Per germline, CDR1 SEHNR and CDR2 FQNEAQ (reference sequence). The CDR3 region has the DNA TGTGCCAGCAGCCCCATTCGACAGGGGCCGAATGAGCAGTTCTTC. It codes for CASSPIRQGPNEQFF. Using reference TRBV7-9 and TRBJ2-1 for the parts outside the CDR3, the full variable domain is DTGVSQNPRHKITKRGQNVTFRCDPISEHNRLYWYRQTLGQGPEFLTYFQNEAQLEKSRLLSDRFSAERPKGSFSTLEIQRTEQGDSAMYLCASSPIRQGPNEQFFGPGTRLTVL.

The rearrangement links TRBV30 to TRBJ2-1, with 13 positions matching TRBD2. After removal of 4 bases from V and 2 bases from J, the junction contained 8 bases not matched to a gene. This CDR3 is 17 amino acids long. Germline CDR1 reads GTSNPN; CDR2 reads SVGIG (reference sequence). CDR3 sequence: CAWNPTSGGAPYNEQFF. In DNA, the CDR3 is TGTGCCTGGAATCCAACTAGCGGGGGGGCCCCCTACAATGAGCAGTTCTTC.

The gene calls are TRBV12-3 or TRBV12-4 and TRBJ1-5, with D maybe TRBD1 (6 bases). V lost 10 bases and J lost 7, with 17 bases in between. The CDR3 is made up of 13 amino acids. CDR3 sequence: CAIGRDNGQPQHF. Here the CDR3 DNA reads TGTGCCATCGGCCGGGACAATGGACAGCCCCAGCATTTT.

The chain joins TRBV4-2 to TRBJ2-1; possibly TRBD1 for D (5 bases). There are 16 residues in the CDR3. V lost 0 bases and J lost 7, with 16 bases in between. Germline V lookup: CDR1 LGHNA, CDR2 YNFKEQ. CDR3 amino acids: CASSQDYGSGWNEQFF. The CDR3, as DNA: TGTGCCAGCAGCCAAGATTATGGGTCAGGGTGGAATGAGCAGTTCTTC.

The chain carries TRBV7-8 and TRBJ2-6, with TRBD1 identical over 8 bases. Germline V gene data show CDR1 as SGHVS and CDR2 as FQNEAQ. V lost 4 bases and J lost 4; bases outside the gene matches: 6. The CDR3 runs to 16 residues. CDR3 loop: CASSSQGAGGANVLTF. The CDR3 DNA follows: TGTGCCAGCAGCTCTCAGGGGGCGGGAGGGGCCAACGTCCTGACTTTC.

This sequence joins TRBV2 and TRBJ2-1; 7 bases line up with TRBD2. V lost 2 bases and J lost 1; bases outside the gene matches: 5. Germline V gene data show CDR1 as SNHLY and CDR2 as FYNNEI. This CDR3 is built from 16 residues. CDR3 residues: CASSETRGSSYNEQFF. In nucleotides, the CDR3 is TGTGCCAGCAGTGAAACCCGCGGGAGTTCCTACAATGAGCAGTTCTTC.

The chain uses TRBV3-1 (or the pseudogene TRBV3-2) and TRBJ2-2, with TRBD2 identical over 7 bases. CDR3 length: 17 residues. Germline V CDR1 and CDR2: LGHDT, YNNKEL (reference sequence). J lost 0 bases, V lost 1 base, and 5 bases had no gene match. The CDR3 is CASSQVGGASNTGELFF. The CDR3 region has the DNA TGTGCCAGCAGCCAAGTGGGAGGGGCTTCGAACACCGGGGAGCTGTTTTTT.

This clone has more than one count but fewer than ten. V usage is TRBV28 and J usage is TRBJ2-6; D perhaps matches TRBD2 (5 bases). The CDR3 contains 17 residues. The ends were cut back, 3 bases at V and 4 bases at J, with 16 bases in the middle. Germline CDR1 and CDR2: MDHEN and SYDVKM. Written as DNA, the CDR3 is TGTGCCAGCAGTTTCGAGGCTAGCTCTCAAGGGGCCAACGTCCTGACTTTC. Its protein is CASSFEASSQGANVLTF.

The chain is built from TRBV18 and TRBJ2-7, with TRBD1 matching over 9 bases. The CDR3 runs to 16 residues. Germline values: CDR1 KGHSH, CDR2 LQKENI. The trim removed 0 bases at V and 3 bases at J, leaving 6 bases unmatched. CDR3 loop: CASSPPPGQGRYEQYF. CDR3 coding DNA: TGTGCCAGCTCACCACCACCGGGACAGGGTCGCTACGAGCAGTACTTC.

The rearrangement links TRBV12-3 or TRBV12-4 to TRBJ2-7; D gene unclear. Trimming pared 5 bases from V and 7 bases from J, leaving 15 bases between. There are 13 residues in the CDR3. The CDR3 spells CASSPPVAQEQYF. The CDR3 DNA follows: TGTGCCAGCAGTCCCCCCGTCGCCCAGGAGCAGTACTTC.

The V and J genes are TRBV19 and TRBJ2-3; TRBD2 agrees at 9 bases. The CDR3 extends over 15 amino acids. Germline-derived CDR1 and CDR2 are LNHDA and SQIVND (reference sequence). The ends lost 5 bases at V and 4 bases at J; junction bases unmatched: 7. In nucleotides, the CDR3 is TGTGCCAGTAGTTCGGCGGGGGGGCGCGCAGATACGCAGTATTTT. Translation gives CASSSAGGRADTQYF.

The chain is built from TRBV9 and TRBJ2-1; tentatively, D is TRBD1 (6 bases). CDR1 is SGDLS and CDR2 is YYNGEE in the germline V gene. The CDR3 has 16 amino acids. V was shortened by 0 bases and J by 5 bases, with 15 bases between the two germline ends. CDR3 DNA sequence: TGTGCCAGCAGCGTAGAGGGACAAGTTCTAAACAATGAGCAGTTCTTC. Protein sequence: CASSVEGQVLNNEQFF.

The chain combines TRBV5-1 with TRBJ1-1; D gene uncertain. Germline CDR1 reads SGHRS; CDR2 reads YFSETQ. The CDR3 is made up of 14 amino acids. Trimming took 1 base from V and 3 from J, leaving 10 bases between them. CDR3 bases: TGCGCCAGCAGCTTGAGGGTGGAGGACACTGAAGCTTTCTTT. This codes for CASSLRVEDTEAFF.

This chain connects TRBV7-2 to TRBJ2-2; D gene unclear. V was clipped by 5 bases and J by 6 bases, with 13 bases between them. CDR3 length: 14 residues. Germline CDR1 SGHTA, CDR2 FQGNSA. The CDR3 DNA follows: TGTGCCAGCAGCCCGCGAAATCTTGCCGGGGAGCTGTTTTTT. This codes for CASSPRNLAGELFF.

The chain carries TRBV9 and TRBJ2-3, with TRBD1 as a possible D gene (6 bases). Germline V gene data show CDR1 as SGDLS and CDR2 as YYNGEE. This CDR3 region has 15 residues. V dropped 3 bases and J dropped 4 bases, with 15 bases sitting between them. The CDR3 loop reads CASSGPAPGADTQYF. The CDR3 DNA is TGTGCCAGCAGCGGCCCCGCGCCAGGGGCAGATACGCAGTATTTT. The full variable domain, rest sourced from reference TRBV9 and TRBJ2-3, is DSGVTQTPKHLITATGQRVTLRCSPRSGDLSVYWYQQSLDQGLQFLIQYYNGEERAKGNILERFSAQQFPDLHSELNLSSLELGDSALYFCASSGPAPGADTQYFGPGTRLTVL.

V is TRBV5-4 and J is TRBJ2-3; D might be TRBD2 (5 bases). Trimming took 1 base from V and 4 from J, leaving 7 bases between them. Germline values: CDR1 SGHNT, CDR2 YYREEE (reference sequence). The CDR3 totals 13 residues. This CDR3 reads CASSLKGADTQYF. The CDR3 nucleotides read TGTGCCAGCAGCTTGAAGGGAGCAGATACGCAGTATTTT. Looking up the rest from reference TRBV5-4 and TRBJ2-3 gives the full variable domain: ETGVTQSPTHLIKTRGQQVTLRCSSQSGHNTVSWYQQALGQGPQFIFQYYREEENGRGNFPPRFSGLQFPNYSSELNVNALELDDSALYLCASSLKGADTQYFGPGTRLTVL.

The gene calls are TRBV4-1 and TRBJ2-3; weak D call: TRBD1 (5 bases). The germline CDR1 and CDR2 sequences are MGHRA and YSYEKL. The CDR3 runs 13 residues. The ends were cut back, 1 base at V and 8 bases at J, with 10 bases in the middle. As DNA, the CDR3 is TGCGCCAGCAGCCAAGTCGGGCAGGGTACGCAGTATTTT. The encoded protein is CASSQVGQGTQYF.

The chain couples TRBV9 to TRBJ2-1; D is ambiguous. The CDR3 has 12 amino acids. The germline V gene has CDR1 SGDLS and CDR2 YYNGEE. V lost 3 bases and J 11 bases, leaving 12 bases between the germline ends. Here the CDR3 DNA reads TGTGCCAGCAGCGGAGATCGGTTGCAGCAGTTCTTC. Its translation: CASSGDRLQQFF. The full variable domain, with the rest looked up from reference TRBV9 and TRBJ2-1, is DSGVTQTPKHLITATGQRVTLRCSPRSGDLSVYWYQQSLDQGLQFLIQYYNGEERAKGNILERFSAQQFPDLHSELNLSSLELGDSALYFCASSGDRLQQFFGPGTRLTVL.

The rearrangement links TRBV11-2 to TRBJ2-2; D gene ambiguous. CDR1 is SGHAT and CDR2 is FQNNGV in the germline V gene. V lost 5 bases and J lost 1, with 8 bases in between. The CDR3 consists of 14 residues. The CDR3 DNA reads TGTGCCAGCAGCCTTTACTTGAACACCGGGGAGCTGTTTTTT. Residues: CASSLYLNTGELFF.